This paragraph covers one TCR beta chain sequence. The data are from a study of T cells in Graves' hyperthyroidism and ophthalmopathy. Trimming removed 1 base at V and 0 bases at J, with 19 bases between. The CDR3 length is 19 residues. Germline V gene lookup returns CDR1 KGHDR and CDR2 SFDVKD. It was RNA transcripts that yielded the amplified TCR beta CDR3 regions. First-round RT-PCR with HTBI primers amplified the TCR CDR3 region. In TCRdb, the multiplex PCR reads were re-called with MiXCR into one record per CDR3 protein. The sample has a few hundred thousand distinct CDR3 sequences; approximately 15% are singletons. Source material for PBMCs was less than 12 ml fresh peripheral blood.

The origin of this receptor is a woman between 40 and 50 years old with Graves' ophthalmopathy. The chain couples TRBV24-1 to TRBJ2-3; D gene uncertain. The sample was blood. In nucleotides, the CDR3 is TGTGCCACCAGTGATTTACGGACCGCGCGGATGCCTAGCACAGATACGCAGTATTTT. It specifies CATSDLRTARMPSTDTQYF.